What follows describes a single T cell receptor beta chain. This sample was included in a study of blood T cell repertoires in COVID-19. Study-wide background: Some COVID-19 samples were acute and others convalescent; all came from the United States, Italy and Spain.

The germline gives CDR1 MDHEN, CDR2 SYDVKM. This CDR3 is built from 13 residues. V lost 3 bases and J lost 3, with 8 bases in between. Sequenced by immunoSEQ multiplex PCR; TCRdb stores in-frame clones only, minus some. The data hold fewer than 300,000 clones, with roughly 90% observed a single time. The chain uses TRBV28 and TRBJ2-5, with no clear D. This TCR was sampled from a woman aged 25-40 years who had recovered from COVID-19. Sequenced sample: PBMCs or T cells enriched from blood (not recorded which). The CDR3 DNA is TGTGCCAGCAGTTTCCGAGTTAAAGAGACCCAGTACTTC. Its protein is CASSFRVKETQYF.